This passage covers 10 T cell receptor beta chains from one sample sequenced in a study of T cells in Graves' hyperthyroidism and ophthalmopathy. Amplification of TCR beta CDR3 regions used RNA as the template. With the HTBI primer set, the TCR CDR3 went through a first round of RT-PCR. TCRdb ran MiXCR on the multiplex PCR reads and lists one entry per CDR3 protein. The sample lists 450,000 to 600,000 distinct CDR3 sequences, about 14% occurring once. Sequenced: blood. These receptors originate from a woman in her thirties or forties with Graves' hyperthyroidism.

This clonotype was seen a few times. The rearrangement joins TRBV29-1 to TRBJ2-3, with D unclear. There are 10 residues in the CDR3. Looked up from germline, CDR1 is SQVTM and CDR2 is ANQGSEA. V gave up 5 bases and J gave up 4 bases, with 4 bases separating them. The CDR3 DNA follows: TGCAGCGTTCTAGCAGATACGCAGTATTTT. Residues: CSVLADTQYF.

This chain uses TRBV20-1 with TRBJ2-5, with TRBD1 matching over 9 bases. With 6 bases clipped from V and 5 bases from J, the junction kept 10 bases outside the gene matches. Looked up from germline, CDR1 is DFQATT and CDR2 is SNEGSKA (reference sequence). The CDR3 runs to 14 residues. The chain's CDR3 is CSAAPTGGEETQYF. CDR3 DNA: TGCAGTGCGGCCCCGACAGGGGGTGAGGAGACCCAGTACTTC.

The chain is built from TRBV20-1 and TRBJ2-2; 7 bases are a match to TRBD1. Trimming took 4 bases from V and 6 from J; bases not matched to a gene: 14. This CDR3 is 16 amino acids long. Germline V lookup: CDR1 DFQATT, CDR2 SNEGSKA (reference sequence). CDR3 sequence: CSANNYATDRPGELFF. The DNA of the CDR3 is TGCAGTGCTAATAACTATGCCACGGACAGGCCCGGGGAGCTGTTTTTT.

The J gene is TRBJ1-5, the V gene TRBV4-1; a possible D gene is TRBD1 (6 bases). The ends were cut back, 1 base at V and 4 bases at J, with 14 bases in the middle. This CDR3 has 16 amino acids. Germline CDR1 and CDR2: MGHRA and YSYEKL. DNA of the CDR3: TGCGCCAGCAGCCAAGTTGGACAGTACGTTAATCAGCCCCAGCATTTT. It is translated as CASSQVGQYVNQPQHF.

The CDR3 loop reads CSVVLGPGMGETQYF. DNA of the CDR3: TGCAGCGTTGTGCTAGGGCCCGGAATGGGTGAGACCCAGTACTTC. The V and J genes are TRBV29-1 and TRBJ2-5; D is unclear. Germline V gene data show CDR1 as SQVTM and CDR2 as ANQGSEA. Between the trimmed V and J ends, which lost 4 bases and 5 bases, there was a span of 20 bases. The CDR3 has 15 amino acids.

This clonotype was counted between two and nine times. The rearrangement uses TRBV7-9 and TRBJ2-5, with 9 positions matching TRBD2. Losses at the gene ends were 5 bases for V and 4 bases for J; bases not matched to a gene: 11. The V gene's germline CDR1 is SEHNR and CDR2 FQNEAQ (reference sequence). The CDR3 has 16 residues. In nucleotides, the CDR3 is TGTGCCAGCAGCCCGGGGCGAGCACTAGCGGGAGAGACCCAGTACTTC. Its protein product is CASSPGRALAGETQYF.

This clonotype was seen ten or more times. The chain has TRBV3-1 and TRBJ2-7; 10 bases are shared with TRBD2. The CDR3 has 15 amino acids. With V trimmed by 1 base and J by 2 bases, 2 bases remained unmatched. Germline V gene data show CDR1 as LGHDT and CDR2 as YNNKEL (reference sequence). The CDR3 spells CASSQGSGRAYEQYF. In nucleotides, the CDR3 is TGTGCCAGCAGCCAAGGCAGCGGGAGGGCCTACGAGCAGTACTTC.

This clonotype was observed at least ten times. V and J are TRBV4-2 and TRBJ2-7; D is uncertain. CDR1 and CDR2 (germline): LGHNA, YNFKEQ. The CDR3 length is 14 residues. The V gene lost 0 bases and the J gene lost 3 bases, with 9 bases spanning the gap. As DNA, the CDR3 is TGTGCCAGCAGCCAAGATCCGGGTGGCTACGAGCAGTACTTC. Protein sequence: CASSQDPGGYEQYF.

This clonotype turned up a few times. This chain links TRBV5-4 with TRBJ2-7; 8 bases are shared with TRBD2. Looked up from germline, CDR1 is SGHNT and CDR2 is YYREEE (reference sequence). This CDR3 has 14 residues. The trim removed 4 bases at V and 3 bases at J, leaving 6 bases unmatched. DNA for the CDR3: TGTGCCAGCAGCATTTCTAGCGGGCTCTACGAGCAGTACTTC. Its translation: CASSISSGLYEQYF.

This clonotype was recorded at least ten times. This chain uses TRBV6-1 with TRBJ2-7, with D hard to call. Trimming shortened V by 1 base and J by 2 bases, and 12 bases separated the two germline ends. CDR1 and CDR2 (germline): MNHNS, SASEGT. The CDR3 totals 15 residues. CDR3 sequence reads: CASSEGWLPTYEQYF. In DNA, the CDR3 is TGTGCCAGCAGTGAAGGTTGGCTTCCCACCTACGAGCAGTACTTC.